The 9 T cell receptor beta chains below all came from one sample that was sequenced in a study of blood T cell repertoires in COVID-19. TCRdb keeps only in-frame clones here, not all; method: immunoSEQ multiplex PCR. The table records 120,000 or so clones, over 75% of them present only once. The sample was peripheral blood. The receptor source for this set is a man at least 80 years old with active or convalescent COVID-19.

This chain uses TRBV24-1 with TRBJ2-1, with TRBD2 identical over 7 bases. The J segment lost 1 base and the V segment lost 3 bases, leaving 8 bases of the junction unmatched. The CDR3 runs to 17 residues. The V gene's germline CDR1 is KGHDR and CDR2 SFDVKD. CDR3 in DNA: TGTGCCACCAGTGATATATCCCCCGGGAGGTCCTACAATGAGCAGTTCTTC. Protein product: CATSDISPGRSYNEQFF.

The chain uses TRBV21-1 and TRBJ2-2; the table's D call, TRBD2, has no DNA check behind it. TRBV21-1 is designated a pseudogene. The CDR3 covers 15 residues. This CDR3 is CASALLAGLTGELFF. Here the CDR3 DNA reads TGTGCCAGCGCCCTACTAGCGGGACTTACCGGGGAGCTGTTTTTT.

The chain uses TRBV7-9 and TRBJ2-4; D gene uncertain. The CDR3 spans 14 residues. CDR1 is SEHNR and CDR2 is FQNEAQ in the germline V gene (reference sequence). V gave up 1 base and J gave up 3 bases, with 7 bases separating them. DNA of the CDR3: TGTGCCAGCAGCTTAGACAGTATCAAAAACATTCAGTACTTC. It translates to CASSLDSIKNIQYF. Using reference TRBV7-9 and TRBJ2-4 for the parts outside the CDR3, the full variable domain is DTGVSQNPRHKITKRGQNVTFRCDPISEHNRLYWYRQTLGQGPEFLTYFQNEAQLEKSRLLSDRFSAERPKGSFSTLEIQRTEQGDSAMYLCASSLDSIKNIQYFGAGTRLSVL.

CDR3 DNA: TGTGCCAGCAGTTTGTCAGGGGGCTCTCAGCCCCAGCATTTT. Its translation is CASSLSGGSQPQHF. The rearrangement uses TRBV27 and TRBJ1-5, with 8 bases identical to TRBD1. V shed 3 bases, J shed 6 bases, and the junction held 4 bases outside the gene matches. Germline loops: CDR1 MNHEY, CDR2 SMNVEV (reference sequence). The CDR3 extends over 14 amino acids.

The chain combines TRBV2 with TRBJ2-3; 8 nucleotides line up with TRBD1. This CDR3 spans 15 amino acids. The ends lost 7 bases at V and 1 base at J; junction bases unmatched: 7. Germline values: CDR1 SNHLY, CDR2 FYNNEI. The CDR3 DNA reads TGTGCCAGCAAAACCCAGGGGGCAGGCACAGATACGCAGTATTTT. As protein: CASKTQGAGTDTQYF.

The chain links TRBV4-1 to TRBJ2-7; possibly TRBD2 for D (6 bases). Germline V gene data show CDR1 as MGHRA and CDR2 as YSYEKL. This CDR3 has 14 amino acids. Between the trimmed V and J ends, which lost 0 bases and 2 bases, there was a span of 8 bases. Written as DNA, the CDR3 is TGCGCCAGCAGCCAAGATTTAGCGGCCTACGAGCAGTACTTC. Translated: CASSQDLAAYEQYF.

This rearrangement joins TRBV28 to TRBJ2-5; 11 bases match TRBD1. Trimming took 6 bases from V and 4 from J; bases not matched to a gene: 7. The CDR3 is 15 amino acids. Germline V lookup: CDR1 MDHEN, CDR2 SYDVKM. The CDR3 reads CASSPGQGASETQYF. CDR3 DNA sequence: TGTGCCAGCAGCCCAGGACAGGGGGCATCAGAGACCCAGTACTTC.

V gene TRBV11-2 combines with J gene TRBJ1-2, with 7 positions matching TRBD1. V was pared by 5 bases and J by 0 bases, with 6 bases of the junction left unmatched. The CDR3 length is 15 residues. The germline V gene has CDR1 SGHAT and CDR2 FQNNGV. CDR3: CASSQGQLANYGYTF. CDR3 nucleotide sequence: TGTGCCAGCAGCCAGGGACAGCTCGCTAACTATGGCTACACCTTC.

CDR3 DNA sequence: TGTGCCAGCAGTTTCACAGGGCTCGGAAACATTCAGTACTTC. Translated: CASSFTGLGNIQYF. The V call is TRBV27, the J call TRBJ2-4; the D gene is possibly TRBD1 (6 bases). The germline CDR1 and CDR2 sequences are MNHEY and SMNVEV (reference sequence). The CDR3 loop spans 14 amino acids. Trimming pared 3 bases from V and 6 bases from J, leaving 12 bases between.